This is a list of T cell receptor beta chains from one sample in a study of T cell changes during pregnancy in multiple sclerosis. TCRdb keeps only in-frame clones here, not all; method: immunoSEQ multiplex PCR. The sample contains more than 95,000 clones, roughly 93% of which appear only once. The material sequenced was peripheral blood, taken after pregnancy. The receptors derive from a female donor with multiple sclerosis, enrolled in a pregnancy study. Both conserved end residues are part of each CDR3. The order of the fields is clone size, J gene, D gene, V gene, CDR3 protein, CDR3 DNA. D genes are given only for firm matches. Size tells how often a clone was seen (once, few, many) or the class of an expanded clone, and some rows leave it out.

- TRBJ1-2 - TRBV6-4 CASSDEGGANYGYTF TGTGCCAGCAGTGACGAGGGGGGGGCCAACTATGGCTACACCTTC
- TRBJ2-2 - TRBV9 CASSVDIGELFF TGTGCCAGCAGCGTAGACATCGGGGAGCTGTTTTTT
- TRBJ2-1 TRBD2 TRBV12-5 CASGLGLAGEDEQFF TGTGCTAGTGGTTTGGGACTAGCGGGAGAGGATGAGCAGTTCTTC
- TRBJ2-7 - TRBV9 CASSVGSQSYEQYF TGTGCCAGCAGCGTAGGCTCCCAGTCCTACGAGCAGTACTTC
- TRBJ2-5 - TRBV25-1 CASSEYFPDTYQETQYF TGTGCCAGCAGTGAATATTTCCCGGACACGTACCAAGAGACCCAGTACTTC
- TRBJ2-5 TRBD1 TRBV19 CASSILSGGLVTQYF TGTGCCAGTAGTATTTTATCAGGGGGCCTGGTAACCCAGTACTTC
- TRBJ1-2 - TRBV10-3 CAISESQNYGYTF TGTGCCATCAGTGAGTCCCAGAACTATGGCTACACCTTC
- TRBJ1-5 - TRBV18 CASSPELNQPQHF TGTGCCAGCTCACCAGAGCTCAATCAGCCCCAGCATTTT
- TRBJ2-1 TRBD2 TRBV4-2 CASSQSTSAGYNEQFF TGTGCCAGCAGCCAATCGACTAGCGCGGGCTACAATGAGCAGTTCTTC
- TRBJ2-2 TRBD1 TRBV28 CASRQTGAGELFF TGTGCCAGCAGGCAAACAGGGGCCGGGGAGCTGTTTTTT
- TRBJ2-2 - TRBV6-6 CASRPTGTGELFF TGTGCCAGCAGGCCCACAGGGACCGGGGAGCTGTTTTTT
- TRBJ1-2 - TRBV6-1 CASSEGGGYGYTF TGTGCCAGCAGTGAAGGTGGCGGCTATGGCTACACCTTC
- TRBJ2-7 - TRBV30 CAWSVRSYEQYF TGTGCCTGGAGTGTACGGTCCTACGAGCAGTACTTC
- TRBJ1-2 - TRBV20-1 CSARLEGYTF TGCAGTGCTAGATTAGAGGGCTACACCTTC
- TRBJ1-6 TRBD1 TRBV2 CASSESTGTDSPLHF TGTGCCAGCAGTGAAAGTACCGGGACAGATTCACCCCTCCACTTT
- TRBJ2-1 TRBD2 TRBV4-2 CASSQDGGGSYNEQFF TGTGCCAGCAGCCAAGATGGCGGGGGCTCCTACAATGAGCAGTTCTTC
once TRBJ1-5 - TRBV5-1 CAAAWQVNQPQHF TGCGCCGCAGCTTGGCAGGTCAATCAGCCCCAGCATTTT
- TRBJ2-6 TRBD1 TRBV12-5 CASGFGQGTGANVLTF TGTGCTAGTGGATTCGGACAGGGGACCGGGGCCAACGTCCTGACTTTC
- TRBJ2-7 - TRBV2 CASSEVISPLERQYF TGTGCCAGCAGTGAAGTCATCAGTCCGTTGGAGCGGCAGTACTTC
- TRBJ2-7 TRBD2 TRBV4-2 CASSQDGRLAGGLGYEQYF TGTGCCAGCAGCCAAGATGGCCGACTAGCGGGGGGGCTAGGCTACGAGCAGTACTTC
- TRBJ2-3 - TRBV5-1 CASSLEQGGADTQYF TGCGCCAGCAGCTTGGAGCAGGGGGGAGCAGATACGCAGTATTTT
- TRBJ2-1 - TRBV7-2 CASSLSSYNEQFF TGTGCCAGCAGCCTTAGCTCCTACAATGAGCAGTTCTTC
- TRBJ2-1 - TRBV4-3 CASSQELAGNEQFF TGCGCCAGCAGCCAAGAACTGGCGGGCAATGAGCAGTTCTTC
- TRBJ2-3 TRBD2 TRBV29-1 CSALAGDTDTQYF TGCAGCGCCCTAGCGGGAGATACAGATACGCAGTATTTT
- TRBJ2-1 TRBD1 TRBV12-5 CASGLVPGTAAPYNEQFF TGTGCTAGTGGTTTGGTACCGGGGACAGCAGCCCCATACAATGAGCAGTTCTTC